These T cell receptor beta chains were read from a single sample in a study of post-analysis software for immune sequencing data. TCRdb used MiXCR to reprocess the PCR reads, holding one entry per CDR3 protein. The sample contains hundreds of thousands of distinct CDR3 sequences, roughly 50% of which appear only once. The sequenced material came from blood. The receptors come from a girl aged 5-17 years with multiple sclerosis. CDR3s include the opening cysteine and the closing phenylalanine or tryptophan. The order of the fields is clone size, V gene, D gene, J gene, CDR3 DNA, CDR3 protein. D genes are given only for firm matches. Clone size is stated in some rows and not others, as once, few, many or a class when expanded.

size: .
V: TRBV20-1
D: TRBD2
J: TRBJ2-1
DNA: TGCAGTGCTAGGGGGAGGGGCCCCGAGGGGGAGCAGTTCTTC
CDR3: CSARGRGPEGEQFF

size: .
V: TRBV6-1
D: TRBD1
J: TRBJ2-7
DNA: TGTGCCATCAGGACAGGAACCTACAATGAGCAGTACTTC
CDR3: CAIRTGTYNEQYF

size: .
V: TRBV7-9
D: TRBD1
J: TRBJ2-7
DNA: TGTGCCAGCAGCGAGGCCCAGGGGGCCAACTACGAGCAGTACTTC
CDR3: CASSEAQGANYEQYF

size: .
V: TRBV6-2/TRBV6-3
D: .
J: TRBJ1-1
DNA: TGTGCCAGCAGCCTTCGGAGGGAGGGTGCTGAAGCTTTCTTT
CDR3: CASSLRREGAEAFF

size: .
V: TRBV27
D: TRBD2
J: TRBJ2-1
DNA: TGTGCCAGCAGCTATAGCGGGGGGGCTTTTTACAATGAGCAGTTCTTC
CDR3: CASSYSGGAFYNEQFF

size: .
V: TRBV9
D: .
J: TRBJ2-1
DNA: TGTGCCAGCAGCGTAGGGGGGGGCGGAGGGGGCTCCTACAATGAGCAGTTCTTC
CDR3: CASSVGGGGGGSYNEQFF

size: .
V: TRBV7-9
D: .
J: TRBJ2-7
DNA: TGTGCCAGCAGCACAGGTCGGAGCTCCTACGAGCAGTACTTC
CDR3: CASSTGRSSYEQYF

size: few
V: TRBV7-2
D: .
J: TRBJ2-5
DNA: TGTGCCAGCAGCTTAGCGACTACGAGGCAAGAGACCCAGTACTTC
CDR3: CASSLATTRQETQYF

size: .
V: TRBV5-1
D: .
J: TRBJ2-4
DNA: TGCGCCAGCCAGTTAGACTTGTCGGGACAAAGAATTCAGTACTTC
CDR3: CASQLDLSGQRIQYF

size: .
V: TRBV2
D: TRBD1
J: TRBJ2-1
DNA: TGTGCCAGCAACTATAATACCGGGACAGGGGTAGGCAATGAGCAGTTCTTC
CDR3: CASNYNTGTGVGNEQFF

size: .
V: TRBV12-3/TRBV12-4
D: .
J: TRBJ2-3
DNA: TGTGCCAGCAGTTGGAGCGGAACTAGCACAGATACGCAGTATTTT
CDR3: CASSWSGTSTDTQYF

size: few
V: TRBV7-7
D: TRBD2
J: TRBJ2-7
DNA: TGTGCTAGCAGCTTATGGTTGTCGAGCGGGAGGGCCGAGCAGTACTTC
CDR3: CASSLWLSSGRAEQYF

size: .
V: TRBV5-1
D: .
J: TRBJ2-1
DNA: TGCGCCAGCAGCTTGGGTGGGTTCGATGAGCAGTTCTTC
CDR3: CASSLGGFDEQFF

size: few
V: TRBV29-1
D: TRBD2
J: TRBJ2-1
DNA: TGCAGCGACCGGACTAGCGGGGGCAATGAGCAGTTCTTC
CDR3: CSDRTSGGNEQFF

size: .
V: TRBV5-1
D: .
J: TRBJ2-7
DNA: TGCGCCAGCAGCTTGGAGGACGGAGCGGTCGACGAGCAGTACTTC
CDR3: CASSLEDGAVDEQYF

size: .
V: TRBV27
D: .
J: TRBJ2-1
DNA: TGTGCCAGCTCGGGGCCTGACTACAATGAGCAGTTCTTC
CDR3: CASSGPDYNEQFF

size: .
V: TRBV20-1
D: .
J: TRBJ2-7
DNA: TGCAGTGCTAGTTCGAGGAACCTACGAGGCCAGTACTTC
CDR3: CSASSRNLRGQYF

size: few
V: TRBV20-1
D: TRBD1
J: TRBJ2-3
DNA: TGCAGTGCTAGATGGGGACAGGGCCCAGGGGATACGCAGTATTTT
CDR3: CSARWGQGPGDTQYF

size: .
V: TRBV5-1
D: TRBD1
J: TRBJ2-7
DNA: TGCGCCAGCAGCTACGGGACAGGGGGCGTTTGCGAGCAGTACTTC
CDR3: CASSYGTGGVCEQYF

size: few
V: TRBV7-3
D: TRBD2
J: TRBJ2-1
DNA: TGTGCCAGCAGCTTATTGCCGACTAGCGTTGCGCACAATGAGCAGTTCTTC
CDR3: CASSLLPTSVAHNEQFF

size: .
V: TRBV5-1
D: .
J: TRBJ2-5
DNA: TGCGCCAGCAGCTTGGCCGCGGCCTGGGGAGAGACCCAGTACTTC
CDR3: CASSLAAAWGETQYF

size: .
V: TRBV5-1
D: TRBD1
J: TRBJ2-7
DNA: TGCGCCAGCAGCTTGGCTGGGACAGGGGCCTCCTACGAGCAGTACTTC
CDR3: CASSLAGTGASYEQYF

size: .
V: TRBV6-6
D: .
J: TRBJ2-7
DNA: TGTGCCAGCAGTTACGGGGAGTCAGAGCAGTACTTC
CDR3: CASSYGESEQYF

size: .
V: TRBV6-6
D: .
J: TRBJ1-2
DNA: TGTGCCAGCAGTCATGGGACGGCCAGGAACTATGGCTACACCTTC
CDR3: CASSHGTARNYGYTF

size: .
V: TRBV24-1
D: .
J: TRBJ2-1
DNA: TGTGCCACCAGCTTAGCGTCCTACAATGAGCAGTTCTTC
CDR3: CATSLASYNEQFF

size: .
V: TRBV12-3/TRBV12-4
D: .
J: TRBJ2-7
DNA: TGTGCCAGCACCTTAAGAAGGGGCAGGGAGAGCTCGAGCTCCTACGAGCAGTACTTC
CDR3: CASTLRRGRESSSSYEQYF

size: .
V: TRBV4-1
D: TRBD2
J: TRBJ2-3
DNA: TGCGCCAGCAGCCAAGATGGACTAGCGGGAGAGGCGCAGTATTTT
CDR3: CASSQDGLAGEAQYF

size: .
V: TRBV20-1
D: .
J: TRBJ2-7
DNA: TGCAGTGTTGAGGGAGGGGGGGTTTACAATGAGCAGTACTTC
CDR3: CSVEGGGVYNEQYF

size: .
V: TRBV20-1
D: .
J: TRBJ2-6
DNA: TGCAGTGCCCCCCCGTCTGGGGCCAACGTCCTGACTTTC
CDR3: CSAPPSGANVLTF

size: .
V: TRBV6-6
D: .
J: TRBJ1-2
DNA: TGTGCCAGCAGTTACTCTAAGGGGAACTATGGCTACACCTTC
CDR3: CASSYSKGNYGYTF

size: few
V: TRBV9
D: .
J: TRBJ2-7
DNA: TGTGCCAGCAGCGTAGGTTGGGGTTACGAGCAGTACTTC
CDR3: CASSVGWGYEQYF

size: .
V: TRBV29-1
D: TRBD2
J: TRBJ2-5
DNA: TGCAGCGGCCTGACTAGCGGGGGGTTCCAAGAGACCCAGTACTTC
CDR3: CSGLTSGGFQETQYF

size: few
V: TRBV20-1
D: .
J: TRBJ2-2
DNA: TGCAGTGCTAGGGGGCAGGGAGACACCGGGGAGCTGTTTTTT
CDR3: CSARGQGDTGELFF

size: once
V: TRBV5-1
D: .
J: TRBJ2-1
DNA: TGCGCCAGCAGCTTGGAGGGAGAGATCTACAATGAGCAGTTCTTC
CDR3: CASSLEGEIYNEQFF

size: .
V: TRBV5-1
D: .
J: TRBJ1-2
DNA: TGCGCCAGCAGCTTGGTGGGGGGCGCAGGGCGCGGCTACACCTTC
CDR3: CASSLVGGAGRGYTF

size: once
V: TRBV5-1
D: .
J: TRBJ1-1
DNA: TGCGCCAGCAGCTGGACCGGGACACCGAACACTGAAGCTTTCTTT
CDR3: CASSWTGTPNTEAFF

size: .
V: TRBV6-5
D: .
J: TRBJ2-3
DNA: TGTGCCAGCAAGGGGTTCCAATCAGATACGCAGTATTTT
CDR3: CASKGFQSDTQYF

size: .
V: TRBV29-1
D: .
J: TRBJ2-3
DNA: TGCAGCGTTGTAGCAAACACAGATACGCAGTATTTT
CDR3: CSVVANTDTQYF

size: .
V: TRBV6-5
D: .
J: TRBJ2-4
DNA: TGTGCCAGCAGTTACACACCGATGGGACAAAACATTCAGTACTTC
CDR3: CASSYTPMGQNIQYF

size: .
V: TRBV20-1
D: .
J: TRBJ2-2
DNA: TGCAGTGCCCTAGCCGGGACTCCCGCGGTCACCGGGGAGCTGTTTTTT
CDR3: CSALAGTPAVTGELFF

size: .
V: TRBV19
D: .
J: TRBJ1-2
DNA: TGTGCCAGTAAACCGGACAGAGGTGATGGCTACACCTTC
CDR3: CASKPDRGDGYTF

size: .
V: TRBV27
D: .
J: TRBJ1-5
DNA: TGTGCCAGCAGAAGACAGGGCAATCAGCCCCAGCATTTT
CDR3: CASRRQGNQPQHF

size: .
V: TRBV4-1
D: TRBD1
J: TRBJ2-6
DNA: TGCGCCAGCAGCCAAGATGGAGGGACAGGCGTTCGCTCCGGGGCCAACGTCCTGACTTTC
CDR3: CASSQDGGTGVRSGANVLTF

size: .
V: TRBV20-1
D: .
J: TRBJ2-1
DNA: TGCAGTGCTAGATCCCCCAACAGGGGGAGGGTCTACAATGAGCAGTTCTTC
CDR3: CSARSPNRGRVYNEQFF

size: few
V: TRBV5-1
D: .
J: TRBJ2-7
DNA: TGCGCCAGCAGCTTGTCGGACGGGTACTACGAGCAGTACTTC
CDR3: CASSLSDGYYEQYF